This T cell receptor beta chain appears in the sequencing data of a study of T-cell memory formation after mild COVID-19. The V end was cut by 0 bases, the J end by 0 bases, with 14 bases between. The length of the CDR3 is 18 residues. Germline V lookup: CDR1 MNHEY, CDR2 SVGAGI. TCRdb reanalysed the 5' RACE reads using MiXCR and keeps one entry per CDR3 protein. This sample has a few hundred thousand distinct CDR3 sequences, with more than 25% found just once. Study findings and constraints: Among CD4+ contracting clones, most were CM and EM, and CD8+ ones EMRA.

The table lists this clonotype with a few counts. What it recognizes is unknown. The clonotype was recovered from an adult woman who had mild COVID-19 (a few samples of this study predate the infection). Cell type and time point are not known. The source material was PBMCs or a T cell subset sorted from them (not recorded which). The chain uses TRBV6-5 and TRBJ2-2, with D uncertain. The CDR3 nucleotides are TGTGCCAGCAGTTACTCGCTCCCTTTCCGGGCGAACACCGGGGAGCTGTTTTTT. This sequence encodes CASSYSLPFRANTGELFF.